The entry below gives a single T cell receptor (beta chain) sequence along with its context. The target antigen is unknown. A single record per CDR3 protein comes from TCRdb applying MiXCR to the reads. Of a few hundred thousand distinct CDR3 sequences detected, about 34% appear once; the ten largest clones hold roughly 12%. The V end lost 7 bases, the J end lost 3 bases, and 15 bases lay between the germline ends. Germline V lookup: CDR1 DFQATT, CDR2 SNEGSKA (reference sequence). This CDR3 is 14 amino acids long. The sample comes from a study of T cell repertoires in cytomegalovirus infection. Study details: Recently identified HLA-C-restricted and well-studied HLA-B-restricted CMV epitopes were used. In public TCR beta signatures, there were indications of both CMV infection and matching HLA type.

Findings and limits, study-wide: Carriers of CMV and the relevant HLA type were discriminated by public TCR beta frequency. Within the response measured ex vivo, HLA-C-restricted CMV-specific TCR beta clonotypes were dominant.

This receptor was obtained from a human donor in good health (CMV status not recorded). Some clones in this sample may be carry-over from other donors' samples. The sample in question was cultured PBMCs, obtained from culture after CMV antigen stimulation. V is TRBV20-1 and J is TRBJ1-4; the D gene is possibly TRBD1 (5 bases). The CDR3: CSVEGPTSNEKLFF. Written as DNA, the CDR3 is TGCAGTGTGGAGGGGCCTACTTCTAATGAAAAACTGTTTTTT.